This T cell receptor (beta chain) was sequenced for a study of shared clonotypes between healthy human individuals. Assay execution proceeded at the deep level. Using immunoSEQ multiplex PCR, the repertoire was profiled, and TCRdb retains in-frame clones only, with some absent. The data contain 600,000 or so clones, roughly 98% of them singletons. CD45RO-negative cells were positively selected for CCR7, leaving out terminally differentiated effector memory CD45RA+ cells. Trimming left V 1 base short and J 5 bases short, with 16 bases between. This CDR3 spans 15 amino acids. Germline V gives CDR1 SGHRS, CDR2 YFSETQ.

The sequence was obtained from a man aged 25 to 45 in good health. The chain employs TRBV5-1 and TRBJ2-7, with D uncertain. Specimen: naive CD8+ T cells sorted from blood. Here the CDR3 reads CASSLRYGNRNEQYF. CDR3 bases: TGCGCCAGCAGCTTGAGATACGGCAACAGAAACGAGCAGTACTTC.